The rows below give T cell receptor beta chains drawn from one sample of a study of response to subunit inactivated influenza vaccine. TCRdb independently ran MiXCR on the RT-PCR reads; one entry per CDR3 protein. The sample gives roughly 620,000 distinct CDR3 sequences, about 11% of which show up once; 9.5% to 11% is in the top ten. Another study also made use of these data, one on T cells expressing NK-cell markers.

The source was PBMCs from blood, collected on the day of vaccination. These receptors came from a man aged 50 to 60 who received an inactivated influenza vaccine. CDR3s include the opening cysteine and the closing phenylalanine or tryptophan. The D gene is left open where the match is weak. Clone size is shown for a subset of rows, as once, few, many or a class of expanded clone.

CDR3nt	CDR3aa	d_gene	abundance	v_gene	len	j_gene
TGCGCCAGCAGCTGGACTAGCGGGGGGGCCCACGAGCAGTACTTC	CASSWTSGGAHEQYF	TRBD2	few	TRBV5-1	15	TRBJ2-7
TGTGCCAGCTCAACAAAACAGGGCACTGAAGCTTTCTTT	CASSTKQGTEAFF	-	many	TRBV18	13	TRBJ1-1
TGTGCCAGCAGTCCGACGGCAGGGTCTGATGGGGCCAACGTCCTGACTTTC	CASSPTAGSDGANVLTF	-	few	TRBV12-3/TRBV12-4	17	TRBJ2-6
TGTGCCAGCAGTTCACGACAGGGGGCGGGAGCTTTCTTT	CASSSRQGAGAFF	TRBD1	-	TRBV12-3/TRBV12-4	13	TRBJ1-1
TGTGCCAGCAGCTTAGGGAGCGGGAGGGGGTACAATGAGCAGTTCTTC	CASSLGSGRGYNEQFF	TRBD2	few	TRBV7-9	16	TRBJ2-1
TGCGCCAGCAGCCAACGGTTCTCTAGCGGGAGTTCCTACAATGAGCAGTTCTTC	CASSQRFSSGSSYNEQFF	TRBD2	few	TRBV4-3	18	TRBJ2-1
TGCAGTGCTAGGGCCGCAATGAACACTGAAGCTTTCTTT	CSARAAMNTEAFF	-	many	TRBV20-1	13	TRBJ1-1
TGCAGTGCTAGAGACAGGGGTATGGGCTATGGCTACACCTTC	CSARDRGMGYGYTF	-	many	TRBV20-1	14	TRBJ1-2
TGTGCCAGCAACCCTACGGGAGTCAAGGAGCAGTACTTC	CASNPTGVKEQYF	-	few	TRBV28	13	TRBJ2-7
TGTGCCAGCAGTTACGAGACTAGCGGGATTTCAACAGATACGCAGTATTTT	CASSYETSGISTDTQYF	TRBD2	few	TRBV6-2/TRBV6-3	17	TRBJ2-3
TGCAGTGCTAGTATTTCTAGGGGGCGCTCCTACAATGAGCAGTTCTTC	CSASISRGRSYNEQFF	TRBD1	many	TRBV20-1	16	TRBJ2-1
TGCGCCAGCAGCCGCCTCCTGGACAGGGAGTCGTCAGATACGCAGTATTTT	CASSRLLDRESSDTQYF	TRBD1	few	TRBV5-1	17	TRBJ2-3
TGTGCCAGCACCAAAATGGGGCAGGCGGCGGAGACCCAGTACTTC	CASTKMGQAAETQYF	-	-	TRBV11-2	15	TRBJ2-5
TGTGCCAGCAGTTCTGGGACTAGCGTTAGGAACGAGCAGTTCTTC	CASSSGTSVRNEQFF	TRBD2	-	TRBV28	15	TRBJ2-1
TGCAGCGTTCATCATTCGACAGGGCGCACAGATACGCAGTATTTT	CSVHHSTGRTDTQYF	TRBD1	-	TRBV29-1	15	TRBJ2-3
TGTGCCAGCAGTTCTATAGCGGGGACCACAGATACGCAGTATTTT	CASSSIAGTTDTQYF	TRBD2	few	TRBV28	15	TRBJ2-3
TGCAGTGCTAGTAATTACGAACTAGCGGTCACAGATACGCAGTATTTT	CSASNYELAVTDTQYF	TRBD2	-	TRBV20-1	16	TRBJ2-3
TGTGCCACCAGTGACAGTACAGGGTATAGCAATCAGCCCCAGCATTTT	CATSDSTGYSNQPQHF	-	-	TRBV24-1	16	TRBJ1-5
TGTGCCAGCCAACCAGGGGCGGCTGGGGCCAACGTCCTGACTTTC	CASQPGAAGANVLTF	-	-	TRBV6-1	15	TRBJ2-6
TGCGCCAGCTCTATCGCTAGCGGGACCACCTACGAGCAGTACTTC	CASSIASGTTYEQYF	TRBD2	-	TRBV5-1	15	TRBJ2-7
TGTGCCAGCTCACCAATGACAGGGGAAGCTTTCTTT	CASSPMTGEAFF	TRBD1	few	TRBV18	12	TRBJ1-1
TGTGCCAGCAGCACCCCCTTGTTTGGCACAGATACGCAGTATTTT	CASSTPLFGTDTQYF	-	-	TRBV28	15	TRBJ2-3
TGTGCCAGCAGTTACAGGGACAGGGGGAGCTACGAGCAGTACTTC	CASSYRDRGSYEQYF	TRBD1	few	TRBV6-5	15	TRBJ2-7
TGTGCCAGCAGTTTAGCTCCCACAAACATTCAGTACTTC	CASSLAPTNIQYF	-	once	TRBV12-3/TRBV12-4	13	TRBJ2-4
TGTGCCAGCAGGGGGGAGTCGCCCTACAATGAGCAGTTCTTC	CASRGESPYNEQFF	-	-	TRBV28	14	TRBJ2-1
TGCGCCAGCAGTCCCCGGACTAGCGGGGGGCATACGCAGTATTTT	CASSPRTSGGHTQYF	TRBD2	few	TRBV10-1	15	TRBJ2-3
TGTGCCAGCAGCCTGGACAGGGTTTCTAATGAAAAACTGTTTTTT	CASSLDRVSNEKLFF	TRBD1	-	TRBV5-5	15	TRBJ1-4
TGTGCCAGCAGTCCCGACAGGGTTCTCAAGAACACTGAAGCTTTCTTT	CASSPDRVLKNTEAFF	TRBD1	few	TRBV12-3/TRBV12-4	16	TRBJ1-1
TGTGCCAGCAGTTACTCGAATCGAGCTCCGGCGGGGACCCAGTACTTC	CASSYSNRAPAGTQYF	-	-	TRBV6-5	16	TRBJ2-5